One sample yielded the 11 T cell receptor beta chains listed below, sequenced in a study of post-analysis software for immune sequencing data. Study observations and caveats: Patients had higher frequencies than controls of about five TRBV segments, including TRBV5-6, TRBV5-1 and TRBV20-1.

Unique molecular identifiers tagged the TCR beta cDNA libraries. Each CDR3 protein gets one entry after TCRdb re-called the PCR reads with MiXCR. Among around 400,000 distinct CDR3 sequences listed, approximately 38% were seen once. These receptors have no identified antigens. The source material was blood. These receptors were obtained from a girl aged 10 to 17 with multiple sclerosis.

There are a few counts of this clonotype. In DNA form, the CDR3 reads TGTGCCAGCAGCTTAGTTTGGGCGACAGATACGCAGTATTTT. Protein: CASSLVWATDTQYF. The chain recombines TRBV11-2 with TRBJ2-3; no clear D. The germline gives CDR1 SGHAT, CDR2 FQNNGV. V lost 1 base and J lost 3, with 8 bases in between. The CDR3 length is 14 residues.

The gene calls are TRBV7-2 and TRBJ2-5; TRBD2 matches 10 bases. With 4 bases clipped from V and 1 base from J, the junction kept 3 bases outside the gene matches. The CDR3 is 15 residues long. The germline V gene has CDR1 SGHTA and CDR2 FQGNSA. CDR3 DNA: TGTGCCAGCAGCTGGTTAGCGGGGGGCCAAGAGACCCAGTACTTC. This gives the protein CASSWLAGGQETQYF. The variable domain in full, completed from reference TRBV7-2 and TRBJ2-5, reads GAGVSQSPSNKVTEKGKDVELRCDPISGHTALYWYRQSLGQGLEFLIYFQGNSAPDKSGLPSDRFSAERTGGSVSTLTIQRTQQEDSAVYLCASSWLAGGQETQYFGPGTRLLVL.

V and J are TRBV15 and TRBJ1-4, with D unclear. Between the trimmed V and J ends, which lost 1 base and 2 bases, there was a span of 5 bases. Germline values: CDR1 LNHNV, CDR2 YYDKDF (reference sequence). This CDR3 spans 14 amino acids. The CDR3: CATSRAGTNEKLFF. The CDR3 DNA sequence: TGTGCCACCAGCAGAGCCGGGACTAATGAAAAACTGTTTTTT. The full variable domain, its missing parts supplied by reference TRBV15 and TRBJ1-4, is DAMVIQNPRYQVTQFGKPVTLSCSQTLNHNVMYWYQQKSSQAPKLLFHYYDKDFNNEADTPDNFQSRRPNTSFCFLDIRSPGLGDTAMYLCATSRAGTNEKLFFGSGTQLSVL.

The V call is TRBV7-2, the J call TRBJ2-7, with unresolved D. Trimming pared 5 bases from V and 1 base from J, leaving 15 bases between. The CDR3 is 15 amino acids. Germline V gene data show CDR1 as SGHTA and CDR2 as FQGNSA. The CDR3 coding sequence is TGTGCCAGCAGCCCCCGGCCCCTCTCGTCCTACGAGCAGTACTTC. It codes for CASSPRPLSSYEQYF.

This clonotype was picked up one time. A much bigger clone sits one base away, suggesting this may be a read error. Here the CDR3 reads CSARWLQRVTEQYF. CDR3 DNA: TGCAGTGCTAGGTGGCTTCAGAGAGTCACCGAGCAGTACTTC. The genes are TRBV20-1 and TRBJ2-7, with D unresolved. The germline gives CDR1 DFQATT, CDR2 SNEGSKA (reference sequence). This CDR3 region has 14 residues. Trimming shortened V by 3 bases and J by 6 bases, and 18 bases separated the two germline ends.

DNA for the CDR3: TGTGCCACCAGCAGGGACAGGGGAACGGACATTCAGTACTTC. This encodes CATSRDRGTDIQYF. This chain connects TRBV15 to TRBJ2-4; TRBD1 aligns across 9 bases. The length of the CDR3 is 14 residues. Per germline, CDR1 LNHNV and CDR2 YYDKDF (reference sequence). The V segment lost 3 bases and the J segment 8 bases; nucleotides outside the gene matches: 5.

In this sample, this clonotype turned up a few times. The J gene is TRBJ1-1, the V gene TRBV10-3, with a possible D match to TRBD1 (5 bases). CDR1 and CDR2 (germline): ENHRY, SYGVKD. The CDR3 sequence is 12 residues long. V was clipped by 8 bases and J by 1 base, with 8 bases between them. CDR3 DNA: TGTGCCATCCAGGGCTCGAACACTGAAGCTTTCTTT. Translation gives CAIQGSNTEAFF.

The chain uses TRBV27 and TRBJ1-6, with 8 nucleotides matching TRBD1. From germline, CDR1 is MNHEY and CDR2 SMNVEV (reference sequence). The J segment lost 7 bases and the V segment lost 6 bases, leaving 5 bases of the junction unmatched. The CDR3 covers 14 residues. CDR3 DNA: TGTGCCAGCAGCATGGGACAGGAGAATTCACCCCTCCACTTT. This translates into CASSMGQENSPLHF.

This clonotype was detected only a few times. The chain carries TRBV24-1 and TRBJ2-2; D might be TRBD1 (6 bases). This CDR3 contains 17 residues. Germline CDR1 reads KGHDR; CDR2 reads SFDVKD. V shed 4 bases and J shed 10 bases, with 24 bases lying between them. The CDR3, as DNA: TGTGCCACCAGTGAGGGCCTCCTAACACCGGGGACATTGGAGCTGTTTTTT. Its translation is CATSEGLLTPGTLELFF.

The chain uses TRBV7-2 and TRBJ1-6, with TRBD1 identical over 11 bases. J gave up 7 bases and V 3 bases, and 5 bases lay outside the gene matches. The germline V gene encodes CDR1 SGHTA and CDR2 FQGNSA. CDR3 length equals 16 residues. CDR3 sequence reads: CASSFPDRGLNSPLHF. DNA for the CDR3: TGTGCCAGCAGCTTCCCGGACAGGGGGCTGAATTCACCCCTCCACTTT. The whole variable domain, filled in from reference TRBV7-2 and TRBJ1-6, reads GAGVSQSPSNKVTEKGKDVELRCDPISGHTALYWYRQSLGQGLEFLIYFQGNSAPDKSGLPSDRFSAERTGGSVSTLTIQRTQQEDSAVYLCASSFPDRGLNSPLHFGNGTRLTVT.

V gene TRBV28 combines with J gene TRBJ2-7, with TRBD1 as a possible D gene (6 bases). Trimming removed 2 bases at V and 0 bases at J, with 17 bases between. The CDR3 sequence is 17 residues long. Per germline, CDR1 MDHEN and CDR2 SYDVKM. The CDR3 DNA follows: TGTGCCAGCAGTTTACCTCGGCGCCGGACAGTCTCCTACGAGCAGTACTTC. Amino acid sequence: CASSLPRRRTVSYEQYF.